This T cell receptor beta chain came from a study of blood T cell repertoires in COVID-19. Overall study: From the United States, Italy and Spain came samples of acute and convalescent COVID-19.

Assay: immunoSEQ multiplex PCR; the TCRdb copy retains only in-frame clones and omits some. The table has fewer than 75,000 clones, around four fifths seen once. CDR1 MNHNS and CDR2 SASEGT come from the germline V gene. Germline trimming cut 3 bases from V and 1 base from J; bases unmatched to any gene: 9. The length of the CDR3 is 16 residues. This sequence was found in a human donor in a cohort sampled during active COVID-19. The source material was peripheral blood. V is TRBV6-1 and J is TRBJ2-7, with TRBD1 matching over 7 bases. The CDR3 nucleotides are TGTGCCAGCAGTGACCGACTCGGGACAGTTTCCTACGAGCAGTACTTC. Its protein is CASSDRLGTVSYEQYF.